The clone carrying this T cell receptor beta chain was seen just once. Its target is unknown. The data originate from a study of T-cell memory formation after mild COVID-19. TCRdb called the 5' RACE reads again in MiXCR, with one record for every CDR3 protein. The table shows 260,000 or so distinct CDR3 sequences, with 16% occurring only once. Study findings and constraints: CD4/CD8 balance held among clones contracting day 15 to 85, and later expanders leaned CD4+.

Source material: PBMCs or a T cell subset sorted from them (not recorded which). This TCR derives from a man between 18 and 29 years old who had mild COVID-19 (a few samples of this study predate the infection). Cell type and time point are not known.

The CDR3 DNA reads as TGTGCCAGCAGTTTAGGACAGGGAGTCAACTATGGCTACACCTTC. The encoded protein is CASSLGQGVNYGYTF. The chain carries TRBV12-3 or TRBV12-4 and TRBJ1-2; 7 bases line up with TRBD1. The length of the CDR3 is 15 residues. V lost 1 base, J lost 2 bases, and 4 bases stayed unmatched.